A selection of T cell receptor beta chains follows, all from one sample in a study of cytomegalovirus exposure and HLA in healthy donors. Sequencing used immunoSEQ multiplex PCR; TCRdb keeps in-frame clones, though not all of them. The repertoire holds a few hundred thousand clones, approximately 80% seen once, with 0.55% to 0.7% in the top ten. Sequencing was carried out using PBMCs. The receptors stem from a woman between 40 and 55 years old in good health and CMV-seronegative. CDR3s include the opening cysteine and the closing phenylalanine or tryptophan. Each record gives: V gene, J gene, clone size, D gene, CDR3 length, CDR3 DNA, CDR3 protein. D genes are given only for firm matches. Clone size is stated in some rows and not others, as once, few, many or a class when expanded.

TRBV2	TRBJ1-1	few	.	15	TGTGCCAGCAGTGATAGCGGGGACATGAGCACTGAAGCTTTCTTT	CASSDSGDMSTEAFF
TRBV6-1	TRBJ1-2	.	TRBD1	14	TGTGCCAGCAGGCCCGGGACAGGGATAACAGGCTACACCTTC	CASRPGTGITGYTF
TRBV19	TRBJ1-1	.	.	13	TGTGCCAGTAGTCAGGACAGTAACACTGAAGCTTTCTTT	CASSQDSNTEAFF
TRBV15	TRBJ2-7	.	TRBD1	14	TGTGCCACCAGCAGCCTGACAGGGACCTACGAGCAGTACTTC	CATSSLTGTYEQYF
TRBV19	TRBJ2-1	.	.	13	TGTGCCAGTAGTACAAGGACGAGCGGTGAGCAGTTCTTC	CASSTRTSGEQFF
TRBV6-5	TRBJ1-1	.	.	14	TGTGCCAGCAGTTACTCGTGGGCCAACACTGAAGCTTTCTTT	CASSYSWANTEAFF
TRBV10-3	TRBJ1-2	.	.	13	TGTGCCATCAGTGAGCCAGGGTCCTATGGCTACACCTTC	CAISEPGSYGYTF
TRBV5-1	TRBJ2-7	.	.	16	TGCGCCAGCAGCTTGTTCAGTCGTGGGGGGACGGACGAGCAGTACTTC	CASSLFSRGGTDEQYF
TRBV5-4	TRBJ1-2	.	.	13	TGTGCCAGCAGCTTTACAGGGACCTACGGCTACACCTTC	CASSFTGTYGYTF
TRBV5-1	TRBJ1-5	.	.	15	TGCGCCAGCAGCCCCGACGGAGGGGAAAATCAGCCCCAGCATTTT	CASSPDGGENQPQHF
TRBV7-9	TRBJ1-5	.	TRBD1	14	TGTGCCAGCAGCTTAAGGACAGGGGATCAGCCCCAGCATTTT	CASSLRTGDQPQHF
TRBV5-1	TRBJ1-1	.	TRBD1	16	TGCGCCAGCAGCCCCTCTGGGACAGGGGCGAACACTGAAGCTTTCTTT	CASSPSGTGANTEAFF
TRBV15	TRBJ1-2	.	.	14	TGTGCCACCAGCAGATCCCCGGGTAACTATGGCTACACCTTC	CATSRSPGNYGYTF
TRBV6-1	TRBJ1-5	.	.	12	TGTGCCAGCAGTGAGGCAGGGGAGCCCCAGCATTTT	CASSEAGEPQHF
TRBV5-1	TRBJ2-3	.	.	16	TGCGCCAGCAGCTTGGGAGGGGGTGGGGACGGAGATACGCAGTATTTT	CASSLGGGGDGDTQYF
TRBV7-3	TRBJ2-7	.	TRBD1	13	TGTGCCAGCAGCAATACAGGGGGCTACGAGCAGTACTTC	CASSNTGGYEQYF
TRBV19	TRBJ1-5	.	.	13	TGTGCCAGTACTCCTTATGGGGGGGGGCCCCAGCATTTT	CASTPYGGGPQHF
TRBV28	TRBJ2-3	.	TRBD2	14	TGTGCCAGCAGCACCGGGGGGAGCACAGATACGCAGTATTTT	CASSTGGSTDTQYF
TRBV7-9	TRBJ1-1	.	.	13	TGTGCCAGCAGCTTAGAGCCCTACCCTGAAGCTTTCTTT	CASSLEPYPEAFF
TRBV6-1	TRBJ1-4	.	.	14	TGTGCCAGCAAGATAATGACATTGAATGAAAAACTGTTTTTT	CASKIMTLNEKLFF
TRBV18	TRBJ1-1	.	.	15	TGTGCCAGCTCACCAGAAATACAGCTACACACTGAAGCTTTCTTT	CASSPEIQLHTEAFF
TRBV5-6	TRBJ2-7	.	TRBD1	19	TGTGCCAGCAGCCGGCGGACAGGGAGGACCTTCTCGGGGGAATACGAGCAGTACTTC	CASSRRTGRTFSGEYEQYF
TRBV5-5	TRBJ2-7	.	TRBD1	16	TGTGCCAGCAGCTCGAAGACAGGGACCCATCCCTACGAGCAGTACTTC	CASSSKTGTHPYEQYF
TRBV10-2	TRBJ1-1	.	TRBD1	14	TGCGCCAGCAGCCTGACAGGGTGGAACACTGAAGCTTTCTTT	CASSLTGWNTEAFF
TRBV30	TRBJ1-2	.	.	13	TGTGCCTGGAGTGTATCTCAGGGGACGGGCTACACCTTC	CAWSVSQGTGYTF
TRBV5-6	TRBJ1-2	.	.	14	TGTGCCAGCAGCTTGGACAGGATTAACTATGGCTACACCTTC	CASSLDRINYGYTF
TRBV28	TRBJ2-1	.	TRBD2	17	TGTGCCAGCAGTTTACCTGGACTAGCGGGGTCCTACAATGAGCAGTTCTTC	CASSLPGLAGSYNEQFF
TRBV6-5	TRBJ2-7	.	.	13	TGTGCCAGCAGTCCGGCAGGGCCACTTGAGCAGTACTTC	CASSPAGPLEQYF
TRBV7-9	TRBJ2-2	.	TRBD1	15	TGTGCCAGCAGCCACACCGACAGGGGGGCCGGGGAGCTGTTTTTT	CASSHTDRGAGELFF
TRBV7-9	TRBJ2-1	.	TRBD2	11	TGTGCCAGTCACGGGGGGGATGAGCAGTTCTTC	CASHGGDEQFF
TRBV30	TRBJ2-1	.	.	11	TGTGCCTGGGCAACATACAATGAGCAGTTCTTC	CAWATYNEQFF
TRBV28	TRBJ2-5	.	TRBD2	14	TGTGCCAGCGGCAGCGGGGGGGCCCAAGAGACCCAGTACTTC	CASGSGGAQETQYF
TRBV6-5	TRBJ2-1	.	.	14	TGTGCCAGCACGCCTACGGGATCCTACAATGAGCAGTTCTTC	CASTPTGSYNEQFF
TRBV28	TRBJ1-1	.	TRBD1	15	TGTGCCAGCAAGAACGACAGGGGGTGGGTCACTGAAGCTTTCTTT	CASKNDRGWVTEAFF
TRBV7-3	TRBJ2-2	.	TRBD1	15	TGTGCCAGCAGCACGGGGACAGGGGGTGAAGGGGAGCTGTTTTTT	CASSTGTGGEGELFF
TRBV30	TRBJ1-6	.	.	13	TGTGCCTGGAGTGTTGGAGGTGGATCACCCCTCCACTTT	CAWSVGGGSPLHF
TRBV2	TRBJ2-3	.	TRBD2	15	TGTGCCAGCAGTGAAACAGCGGGGGGGCCTGGTACGCAGTATTTT	CASSETAGGPGTQYF
TRBV2	TRBJ2-7	once	TRBD1	14	TGTGCCAGCAGTGCCGGGACAGGGGTAGGGGAGCAGTACTTC	CASSAGTGVGEQYF
TRBV5-1	TRBJ2-2	.	.	14	TGCGCCAGCAGCCCCTGGACAGACGCCGGGGAGCTGTTTTTT	CASSPWTDAGELFF
TRBV9	TRBJ2-7	.	.	12	TGTGCCAGCAGCACCACAGGCTACGAGCAGTACTTC	CASSTTGYEQYF